This TCR beta chain came from a study of cytomegalovirus exposure and HLA in healthy donors. Germline lookup yields CDR1 SGHVS and CDR2 FQNEAQ. This CDR3 spans 15 amino acids. Trimming left V 6 bases short and J 1 base short, with 13 bases between. In the PCR, 60 Vbeta and 13 Jbeta primers were used. Clones were sequenced by immunoSEQ multiplex PCR, and TCRdb holds only the in-frame ones, with some missing. The sample records about 100,000 clones, approximately 79% being singletons. The rearrangement uses TRBV7-8 and TRBJ1-5; D remains ambiguous. Sequencing used PBMCs. This clonotype was obtained from a woman in her fifties or sixties in good health and CMV-seropositive. In DNA form, the CDR3 reads TGTGCCAGCAGAATCGGAGGGTTGAGCAATCAGCCCCAGCATTTT. Its translation: CASRIGGLSNQPQHF.